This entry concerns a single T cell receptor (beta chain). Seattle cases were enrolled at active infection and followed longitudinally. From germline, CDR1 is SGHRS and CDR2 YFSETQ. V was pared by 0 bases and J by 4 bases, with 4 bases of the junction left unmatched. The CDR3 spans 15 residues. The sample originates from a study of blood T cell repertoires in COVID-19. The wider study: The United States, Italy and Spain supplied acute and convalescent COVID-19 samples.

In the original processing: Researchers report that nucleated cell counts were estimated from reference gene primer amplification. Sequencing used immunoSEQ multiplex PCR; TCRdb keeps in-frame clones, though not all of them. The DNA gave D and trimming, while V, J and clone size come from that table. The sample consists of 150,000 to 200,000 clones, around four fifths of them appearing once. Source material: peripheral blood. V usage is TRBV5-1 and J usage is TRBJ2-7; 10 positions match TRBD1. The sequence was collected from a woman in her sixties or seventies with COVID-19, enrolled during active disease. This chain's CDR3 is CASSLVVGQGYEQYF. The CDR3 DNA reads TGCGCCAGCAGCTTGGTCGTGGGACAGGGGTACGAGCAGTACTTC.